The following is a T cell receptor (beta chain) sequence with its context. No antigen is known for it. Clones were read by immunoSEQ multiplex PCR, and TCRdb kept only the in-frame ones, dropping some. Among 72,000 or so clones listed, less than 90% were seen once. The data stem from a study of T cell clones after liver transplantation. Study-level background: TCRbeta sequencing after a pre-transplant mixed lymphocyte reaction identified graft-donor-reactive clones, later tracked in post-transplant blood. Pre-transplant mixed lymphocyte reactions yielded third-party-reactive TCRbeta sequences as comparators for graft-donor-reactive sequences. HCV positivity affected three of eight recipients; the rest lacked autoimmune or viral indications.

The study, taken as a whole, reports: Graft donor-reactive T cells possibly entered the graft instead of undergoing deletion.

The material sequenced was CD4+ T cells from blood, taken at the 22-month timepoint. The source of this sequence is a human patient who received a liver transplant. Some T cells may originate from the graft donor.

The CDR3 sequence: CASSPRLAGADTQYF. DNA for the CDR3: TGCGCCAGCAGCCCGAGACTAGCGGGTGCAGATACGCAGTATTTT. This chain links TRBV4-1 with TRBJ2-3; 10 nucleotides match TRBD2. Unmatched junction bases numbered 5, after V lost 4 bases and J lost 4 bases. The CDR3 spans 15 residues. The germline CDR1 and CDR2 sequences are MGHRA and YSYEKL.